Below, 3 T cell receptor beta chains from the same sample are listed, as sequenced in a study of cytomegalovirus exposure and HLA in healthy donors. PCR amplification relied on 60 Vbeta primers (plus 13 Jbeta primers). Generated by immunoSEQ multiplex PCR, the TCRdb table keeps only in-frame clones and is missing some. Of around 140,000 clones listed, around 66% were seen once; the top ten hold approximately 6.5%. The sequencing input was PBMCs. The receptors originated from an older woman in good health and CMV-seronegative.

The chain is built from TRBV28 and TRBJ2-5; TRBD1 aligns across 7 bases. Per germline, CDR1 MDHEN and CDR2 SYDVKM. V shed 6 bases, J shed 0 bases, and the junction held 4 bases outside the gene matches. CDR3 length: 14 amino acids. DNA of the CDR3: TGTGCCAGCAGACGAGACAGGGACCAAGAGACCCAGTACTTC. Translating it yields CASRRDRDQETQYF.

This chain connects TRBV4-1 to TRBJ1-1, with 8 bases fitting TRBD1. Trimming cost V 2 bases and J 1 base; bases outside gene matches: 12. CDR1 is MGHRA and CDR2 is YSYEKL in the germline V gene. The CDR3 is made up of 18 amino acids. CDR3 in amino acids: CASSQSRSGTGKNTEAFF. CDR3 nucleotides: TGCGCCAGCAGCCAATCGCGTTCCGGGACAGGCAAGAACACTGAAGCTTTCTTT.

V is TRBV4-2 and J is TRBJ2-1; 9 bases fit TRBD2. After removal of 5 bases from V and 9 bases from J, the junction contained 8 bases not matched to a gene. The germline gives CDR1 LGHNA, CDR2 YNFKEQ. This CDR3 is 14 amino acids long. The CDR3 reads CASSSPGLASEQFF. The DNA for the CDR3 is TGTGCCAGCAGCTCCCCGGGACTAGCCAGTGAGCAGTTCTTC.